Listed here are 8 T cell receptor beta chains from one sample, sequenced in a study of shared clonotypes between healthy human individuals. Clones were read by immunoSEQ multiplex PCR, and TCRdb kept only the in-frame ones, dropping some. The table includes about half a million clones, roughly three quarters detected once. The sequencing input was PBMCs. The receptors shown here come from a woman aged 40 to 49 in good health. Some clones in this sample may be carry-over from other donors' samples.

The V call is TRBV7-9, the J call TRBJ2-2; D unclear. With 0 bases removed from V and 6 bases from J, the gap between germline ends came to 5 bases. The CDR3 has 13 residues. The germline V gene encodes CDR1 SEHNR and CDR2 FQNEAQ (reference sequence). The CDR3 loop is CASSLAHAGELFF. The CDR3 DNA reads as TGTGCCAGCAGCTTAGCGCACGCCGGGGAGCTGTTTTTT.

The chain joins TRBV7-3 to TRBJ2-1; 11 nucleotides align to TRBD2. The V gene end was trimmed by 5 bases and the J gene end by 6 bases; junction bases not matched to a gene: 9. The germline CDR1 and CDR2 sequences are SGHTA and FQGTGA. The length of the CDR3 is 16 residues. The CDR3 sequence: CASSTPGLAGINEQFF. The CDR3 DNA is TGTGCCAGCAGCACTCCCGGACTAGCGGGTATCAATGAGCAGTTCTTC.

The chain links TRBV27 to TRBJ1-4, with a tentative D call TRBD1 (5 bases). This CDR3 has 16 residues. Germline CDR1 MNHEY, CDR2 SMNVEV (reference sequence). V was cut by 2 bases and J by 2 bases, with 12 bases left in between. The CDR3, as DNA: TGTGCCAGCAGTTTACGGGGGGGAGCGACTAATGAAAAACTGTTTTTT. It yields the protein CASSLRGGATNEKLFF.

CDR3 sequence (DNA): TGTGCCAGCAGCCTTCCGAGGGCCAGGGCCTACAATGAGCAGTTCTTC. Translation gives CASSLPRARAYNEQFF. V gene TRBV4-2 combines with J gene TRBJ2-1; perhaps D is TRBD1 or TRBD2 (5 bases each). V lost 4 bases, J lost 2 bases, and 15 bases lay in between. Germline V gene sequence: CDR1 LGHNA, CDR2 YNFKEQ. The CDR3 runs to 16 residues.

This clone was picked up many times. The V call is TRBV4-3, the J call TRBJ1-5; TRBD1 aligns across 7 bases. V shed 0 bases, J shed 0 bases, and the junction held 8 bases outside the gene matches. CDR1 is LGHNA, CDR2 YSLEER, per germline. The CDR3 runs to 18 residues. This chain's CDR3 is CASSQDPRGTASNQPQHF. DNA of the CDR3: TGCGCCAGCAGCCAAGATCCCCGTGGGACAGCTAGCAATCAGCCCCAGCATTTT.

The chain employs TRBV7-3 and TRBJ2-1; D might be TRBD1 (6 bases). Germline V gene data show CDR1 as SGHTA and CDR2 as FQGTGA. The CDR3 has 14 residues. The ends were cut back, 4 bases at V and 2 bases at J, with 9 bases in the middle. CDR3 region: CASSSGVAYNEQFF. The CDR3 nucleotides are TGTGCCAGCAGCTCAGGGGTGGCCTACAATGAGCAGTTCTTC.

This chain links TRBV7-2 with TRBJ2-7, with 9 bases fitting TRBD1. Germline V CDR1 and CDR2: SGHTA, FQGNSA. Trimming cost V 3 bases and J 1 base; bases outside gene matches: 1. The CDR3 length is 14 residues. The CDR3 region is CASSFDRGSYEQYF. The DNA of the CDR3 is TGTGCCAGCAGCTTTGACAGGGGGTCCTACGAGCAGTACTTC.

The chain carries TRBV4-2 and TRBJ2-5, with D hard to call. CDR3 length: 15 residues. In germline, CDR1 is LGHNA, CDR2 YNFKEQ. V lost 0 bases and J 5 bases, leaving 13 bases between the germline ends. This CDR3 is CASSQDAGVGETQYF. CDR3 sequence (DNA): TGTGCCAGCAGCCAAGATGCTGGGGTTGGGGAGACCCAGTACTTC.